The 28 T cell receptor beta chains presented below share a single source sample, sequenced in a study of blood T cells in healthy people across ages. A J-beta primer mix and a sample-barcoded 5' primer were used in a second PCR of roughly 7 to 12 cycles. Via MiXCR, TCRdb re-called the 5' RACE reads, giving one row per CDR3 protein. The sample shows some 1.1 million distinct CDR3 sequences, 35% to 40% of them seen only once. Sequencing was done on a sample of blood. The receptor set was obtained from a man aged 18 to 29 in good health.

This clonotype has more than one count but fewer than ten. The CDR3 DNA reads TGCAGTGCTAGACCCACAGGGGGCGTGGGCTATGGCTACACCTTC. Protein sequence: CSARPTGGVGYGYTF. The rearrangement links TRBV20-1 to TRBJ1-2; 9 bases match TRBD1. This CDR3 has 15 residues. Germline V gene lookup returns CDR1 DFQATT and CDR2 SNEGSKA (reference sequence). With 2 bases clipped from V and 4 bases from J, the junction kept 8 bases outside the gene matches.

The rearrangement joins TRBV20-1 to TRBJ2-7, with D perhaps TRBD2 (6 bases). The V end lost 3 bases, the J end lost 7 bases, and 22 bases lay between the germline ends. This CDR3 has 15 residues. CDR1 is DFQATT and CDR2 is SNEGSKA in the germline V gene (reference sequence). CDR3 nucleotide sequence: TGCAGTGCTAGTGGAGGGCGGGGCCCCTACAATGAGCAGTACTTC. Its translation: CSASGGRGPYNEQYF.

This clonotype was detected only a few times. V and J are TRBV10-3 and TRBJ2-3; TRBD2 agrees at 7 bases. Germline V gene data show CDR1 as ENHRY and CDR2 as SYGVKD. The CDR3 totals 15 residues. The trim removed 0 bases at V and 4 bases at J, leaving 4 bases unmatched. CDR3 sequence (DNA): TGTGCCATCAGTGAGTCTGGTGCGGGGGCAGATACGCAGTATTTT. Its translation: CAISESGAGADTQYF.

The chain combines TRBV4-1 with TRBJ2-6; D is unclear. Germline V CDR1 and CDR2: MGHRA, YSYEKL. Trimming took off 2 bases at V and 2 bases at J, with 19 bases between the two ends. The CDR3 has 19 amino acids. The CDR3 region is CASSQQMVPRSPGANVLTF. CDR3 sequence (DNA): TGCGCCAGCAGCCAACAGATGGTCCCCAGGAGCCCTGGGGCCAACGTCCTGACTTTC.

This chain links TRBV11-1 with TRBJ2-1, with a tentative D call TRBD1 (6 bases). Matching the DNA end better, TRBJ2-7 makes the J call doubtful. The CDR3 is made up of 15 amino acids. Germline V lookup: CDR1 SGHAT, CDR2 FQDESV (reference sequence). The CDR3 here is CASSSTGLTYNEQYF. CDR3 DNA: TGTGCCAGCAGCTCAACAGGGCTGACCTACAATGAGCAGTACTTC.

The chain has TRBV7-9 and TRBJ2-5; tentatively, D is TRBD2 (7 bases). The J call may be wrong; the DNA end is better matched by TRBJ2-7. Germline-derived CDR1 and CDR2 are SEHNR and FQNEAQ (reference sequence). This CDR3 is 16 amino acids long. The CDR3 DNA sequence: TGTGCCAGCAGCCTAGGGGGGGGCGTCAGAACCTACGAGCAGTACTTC. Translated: CASSLGGGVRTYEQYF.

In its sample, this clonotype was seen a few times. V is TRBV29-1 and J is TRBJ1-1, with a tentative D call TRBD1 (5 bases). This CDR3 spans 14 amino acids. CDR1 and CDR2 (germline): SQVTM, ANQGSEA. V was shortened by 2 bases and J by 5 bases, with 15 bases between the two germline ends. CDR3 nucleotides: TGCAGCGTTGAACACCCAGGGAGGGTTACTGAAGCTTTCTTT. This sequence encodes CSVEHPGRVTEAFF.

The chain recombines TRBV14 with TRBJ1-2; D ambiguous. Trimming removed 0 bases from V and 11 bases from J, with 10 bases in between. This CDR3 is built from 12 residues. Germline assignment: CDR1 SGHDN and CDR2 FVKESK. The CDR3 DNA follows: TGTGCCAGCAGCCAAGATAGGGTGAGGTACACCTTC. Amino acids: CASSQDRVRYTF.

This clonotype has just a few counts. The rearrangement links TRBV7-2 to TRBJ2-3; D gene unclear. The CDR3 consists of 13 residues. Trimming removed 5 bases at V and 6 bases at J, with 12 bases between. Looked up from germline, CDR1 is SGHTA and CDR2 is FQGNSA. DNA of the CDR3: TGTGCCAGCAGCCCACCGAGATGGGATACGCAGTATTTT. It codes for CASSPPRWDTQYF. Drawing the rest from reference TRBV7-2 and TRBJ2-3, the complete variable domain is GAGVSQSPSNKVTEKGKDVELRCDPISGHTALYWYRQSLGQGLEFLIYFQGNSAPDKSGLPSDRFSAERTGGSVSTLTIQRTQQEDSAVYLCASSPPRWDTQYFGPGTRLTVL.

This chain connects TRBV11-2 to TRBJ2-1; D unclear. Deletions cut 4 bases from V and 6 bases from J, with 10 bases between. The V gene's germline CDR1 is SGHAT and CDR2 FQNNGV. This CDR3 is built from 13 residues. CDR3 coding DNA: TGTGCCAGCAGCTCCGTAGCCGGCAATGAGCAGTTCTTC. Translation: CASSSVAGNEQFF. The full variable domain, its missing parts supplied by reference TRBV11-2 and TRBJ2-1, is EAGVAQSPRYKIIEKRQSVAFWCNPISGHATLYWYQQILGQGPKLLIQFQNNGVVDDSQLPKDRFSAERLKGVDSTLKIQPAKLEDSAVYLCASSSVAGNEQFFGPGTRLTVL.

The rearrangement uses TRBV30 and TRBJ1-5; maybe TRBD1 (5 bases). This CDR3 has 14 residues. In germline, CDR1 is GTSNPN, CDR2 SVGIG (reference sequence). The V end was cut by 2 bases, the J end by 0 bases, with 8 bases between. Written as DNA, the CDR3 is TGTGCCTGGAGTTCAGGGTATAGCAATCAGCCCCAGCATTTT. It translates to CAWSSGYSNQPQHF.

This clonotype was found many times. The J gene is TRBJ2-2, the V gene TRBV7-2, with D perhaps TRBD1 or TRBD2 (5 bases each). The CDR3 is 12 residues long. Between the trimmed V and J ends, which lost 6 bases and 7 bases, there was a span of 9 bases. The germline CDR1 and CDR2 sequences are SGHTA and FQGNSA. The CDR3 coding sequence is TGTGCCAGCAGTTTGGGGGTCGGGGAGCTGTTTTTT. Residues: CASSLGVGELFF. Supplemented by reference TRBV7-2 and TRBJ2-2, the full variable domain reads GAGVSQSPSNKVTEKGKDVELRCDPISGHTALYWYRQSLGQGLEFLIYFQGNSAPDKSGLPSDRFSAERTGGSVSTLTIQRTQQEDSAVYLCASSLGVGELFFGEGSRLTVL.

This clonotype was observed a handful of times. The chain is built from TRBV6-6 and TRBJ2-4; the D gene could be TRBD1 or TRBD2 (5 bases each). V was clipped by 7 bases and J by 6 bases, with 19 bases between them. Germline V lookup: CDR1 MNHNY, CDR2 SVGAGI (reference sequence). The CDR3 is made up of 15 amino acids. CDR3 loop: CASISGQGVPNIQYF. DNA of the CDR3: TGTGCCAGCATCTCCGGCCAGGGAGTACCAAACATTCAGTACTTC.

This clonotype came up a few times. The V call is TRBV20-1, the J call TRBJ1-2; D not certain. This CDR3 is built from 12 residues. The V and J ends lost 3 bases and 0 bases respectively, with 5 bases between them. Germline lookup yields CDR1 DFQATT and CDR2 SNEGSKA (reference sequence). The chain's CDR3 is CSASLSNYGYTF. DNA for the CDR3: TGCAGTGCTAGTTTATCTAACTATGGCTACACCTTC.

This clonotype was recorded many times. CDR3 sequence (DNA): TGCAGCGTTTTCGAAGGGGGAGCAGAAGAGACCCAGTACTTC. It encodes CSVFEGGAEETQYF. The rearrangement uses TRBV29-1 and TRBJ2-5; D possibly corresponds to TRBD1 (6 bases). The germline CDR1 and CDR2 sequences are SQVTM and ANQGSEA. The CDR3 covers 14 residues. Trimming pared 5 bases from V and 3 bases from J, leaving 16 bases between.

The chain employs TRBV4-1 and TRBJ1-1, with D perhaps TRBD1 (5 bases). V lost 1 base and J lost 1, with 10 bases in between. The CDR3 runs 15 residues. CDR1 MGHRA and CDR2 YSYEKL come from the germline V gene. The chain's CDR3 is CASSQVSQGNTEAFF. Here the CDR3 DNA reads TGCGCCAGCAGCCAAGTAAGTCAGGGGAACACTGAAGCTTTCTTT.

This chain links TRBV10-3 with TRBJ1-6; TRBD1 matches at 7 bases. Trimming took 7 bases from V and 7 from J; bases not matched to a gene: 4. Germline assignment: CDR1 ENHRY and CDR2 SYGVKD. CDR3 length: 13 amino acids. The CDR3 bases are TGTGCCATCACCCCGGACAGGAATTCACCCCTCCACTTT. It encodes CAITPDRNSPLHF.

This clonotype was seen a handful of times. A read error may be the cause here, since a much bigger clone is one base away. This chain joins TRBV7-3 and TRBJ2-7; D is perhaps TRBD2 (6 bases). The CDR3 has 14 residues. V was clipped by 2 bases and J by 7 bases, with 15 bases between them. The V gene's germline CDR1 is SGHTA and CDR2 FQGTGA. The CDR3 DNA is TGTGCCAGCAGCTTACCGGGACTCCGCCGGGAGCAGTACTTC. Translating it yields CASSLPGLRREQYF.

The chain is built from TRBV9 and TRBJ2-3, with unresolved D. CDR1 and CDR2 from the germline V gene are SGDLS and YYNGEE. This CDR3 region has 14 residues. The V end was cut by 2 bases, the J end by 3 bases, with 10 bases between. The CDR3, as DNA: TGTGCCAGCAGCGTCTCCGGAATAACAGATACGCAGTATTTT. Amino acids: CASSVSGITDTQYF.

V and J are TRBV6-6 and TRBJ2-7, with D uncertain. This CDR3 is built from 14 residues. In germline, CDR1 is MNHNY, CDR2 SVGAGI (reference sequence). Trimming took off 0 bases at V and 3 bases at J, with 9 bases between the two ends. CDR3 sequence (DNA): TGTGCCAGCAGTTACTCCTTTCCGTACTACGAGCAGTACTTC. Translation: CASSYSFPYYEQYF.

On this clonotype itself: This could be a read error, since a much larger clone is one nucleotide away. The CDR3 DNA reads as TGCGCCGGCAGCCTATCAGGGGGATATGAAAAACTGTTTTTT. Translating it yields CAGSLSGGYEKLFF. The chain couples TRBV4-1 to TRBJ1-4; TRBD1 matches 7 bases. Germline CDR1 is MGHRA and CDR2 is YSYEKL. This CDR3 comprises 14 residues.

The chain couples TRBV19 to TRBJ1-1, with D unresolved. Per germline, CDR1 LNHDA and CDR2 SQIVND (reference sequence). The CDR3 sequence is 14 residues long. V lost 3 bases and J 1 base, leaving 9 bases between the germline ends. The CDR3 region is CASSITDGNTEAFF. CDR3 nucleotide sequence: TGTGCCAGTAGTATTACCGACGGGAACACTGAAGCTTTCTTT.

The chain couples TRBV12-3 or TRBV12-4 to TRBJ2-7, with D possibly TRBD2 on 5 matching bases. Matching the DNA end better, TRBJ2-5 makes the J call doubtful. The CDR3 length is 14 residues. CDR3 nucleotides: TGTGCCAGCAGCCTAAGGCCTAGCTTGGAGACCCAGTACTTC. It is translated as CASSLRPSLETQYF.

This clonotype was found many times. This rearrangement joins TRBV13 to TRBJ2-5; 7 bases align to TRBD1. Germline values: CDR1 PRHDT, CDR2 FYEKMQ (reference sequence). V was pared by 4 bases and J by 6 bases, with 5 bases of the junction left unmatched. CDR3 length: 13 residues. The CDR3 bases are TGTGCCAGCAGCTCAGGGACAGCGAAGACCCAGTACTTC. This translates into CASSSGTAKTQYF. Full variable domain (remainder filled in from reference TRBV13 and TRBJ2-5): AAGVIQSPRHLIKEKRETATLKCYPIPRHDTVYWYQQGPGQDPQFLISFYEKMQSDKGSIPDRFSAQQFSDYHSELNMSSLELGDSALYFCASSSGTAKTQYFGPGTRLLVL.

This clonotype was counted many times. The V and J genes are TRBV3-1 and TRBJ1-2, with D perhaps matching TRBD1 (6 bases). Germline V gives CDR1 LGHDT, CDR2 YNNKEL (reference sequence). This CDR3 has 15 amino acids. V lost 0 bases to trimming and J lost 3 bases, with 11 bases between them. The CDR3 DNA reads TGTGCCAGCAGCCAAGATCCGAGGGGGGACTATGGCTACACCTTC. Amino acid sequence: CASSQDPRGDYGYTF.

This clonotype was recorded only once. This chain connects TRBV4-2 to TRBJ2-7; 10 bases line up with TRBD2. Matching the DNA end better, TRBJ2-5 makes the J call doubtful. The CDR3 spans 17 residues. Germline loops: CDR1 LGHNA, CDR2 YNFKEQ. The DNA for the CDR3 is TGTGCCAGCAGCCAAGATGGGGCTAGCGGGGGTAAAGAGACCCAGTACTTC. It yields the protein CASSQDGASGGKETQYF.

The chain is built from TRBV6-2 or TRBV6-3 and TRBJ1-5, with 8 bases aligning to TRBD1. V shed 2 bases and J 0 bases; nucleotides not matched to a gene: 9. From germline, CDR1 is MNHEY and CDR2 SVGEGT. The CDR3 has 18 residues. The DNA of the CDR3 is TGTGCCAGCAGTTACAATCGCGGACAGGGAAATAGCAATCAGCCCCAGCATTTT. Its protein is CASSYNRGQGNSNQPQHF.

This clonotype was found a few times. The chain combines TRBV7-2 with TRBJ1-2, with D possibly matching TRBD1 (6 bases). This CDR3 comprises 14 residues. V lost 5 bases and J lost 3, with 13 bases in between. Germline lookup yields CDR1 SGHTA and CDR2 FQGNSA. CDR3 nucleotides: TGTGCCAGCAGCCAATACAGGGAGGACTATGGCTACACCTTC. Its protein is CASSQYREDYGYTF.